The rows below give T cell receptor beta chains drawn from one sample of a study of blood T cell repertoires in COVID-19. Sequenced by immunoSEQ multiplex PCR; TCRdb stores in-frame clones only, minus some. The top ten hold roughly 5% of the sample, which has about 240,000 clones, approximately 86% seen once. The specimen sequenced was peripheral blood. The receptor source for this set is a human donor in a cohort sampled during active COVID-19. CDR3s include the opening cysteine and the closing phenylalanine or tryptophan. The D gene is left open where the match is weak. Clone sizes are given selectively: once, few, many, or a class where the clone is expanded.

>NA|NA|TRBJ1-1|TRBV30
TGTGCCTGGAGTGTACCCCCCCCCGGGACCCGGGAGACTGAAGCTTTCTTT
CAWSVPPPGTRETEAFF
>TRBD1|once|TRBJ2-7|TRBV27
TGTGCCAGCAGTCTATGGACAGGGCGGGACGAGCAGTACTTC
CASSLWTGRDEQYF
>NA|NA|TRBJ1-2|TRBV19
TGTGCCAGTTGCGGTGTCAGACACAGGGATGGCTACACCTTC
CASCGVRHRDGYTF
>NA|once|TRBJ1-2|TRBV4-2
TGTGCCAGCAGCTTGGGGGGACGAGGGTATGGCTACACCTTC
CASSLGGRGYGYTF
>NA|NA|TRBJ1-2|TRBV5-8
TGTGCCAGCAGCCCCAGCGACTATGGCTACACCTTC
CASSPSDYGYTF
>TRBD1|once|TRBJ2-5|TRBV12-3/TRBV12-4
TGTGCCAGTCGAAGGGACAGCCAAGAGACCCAGTACTTC
CASRRDSQETQYF
>NA|NA|TRBJ2-2|TRBV19
TGTGCCAGTACGAGGGAGCCGTACACCGGGGAGCTGTTTTTT
CASTREPYTGELFF
>TRBD1|NA|TRBJ1-5|TRBV19
TGTGCCAGTAGCGCAGAAGGACAGGGAGGTCAGCCCCAGCATTTT
CASSAEGQGGQPQHF
>NA|once|TRBJ2-3|TRBV7-6
TGTGCCAGCAGCTTAAACTACGCAGATACGCAGTATTTT
CASSLNYADTQYF
>NA|NA|TRBJ1-6|TRBV19
TGTGCCAGTAACACAGGGATTGGGAATTCACCCCTCCACTTT
CASNTGIGNSPLHF
>NA|NA|TRBJ2-7|TRBV7-3
TGTGCCAGCAGTTCTAACGATTACGAGCAGTACTTC
CASSSNDYEQYF
>TRBD2|NA|TRBJ2-3|TRBV20-1
TGCAGTGCTAGTAAGCGGGAGGGCCAATTAGATACGCAGTATTTT
CSASKREGQLDTQYF
>NA|NA|TRBJ1-6|TRBV5-4
TGTGCCAGCAGCTTGATCGGAGGGGCGAATTCACCCCTCCACTTT
CASSLIGGANSPLHF
>NA|NA|TRBJ2-2|TRBV19
TGTGCCAGTAGTATAGAACCTCATGGCAGGGCGAACACCGGGGAGCTGTTTTTT
CASSIEPHGRANTGELFF
>TRBD2|NA|TRBJ2-1|TRBV5-4
TGTGCCAGCAGCTTCCCGGGGGGGAACTACAATGAGCAGTTCTTC
CASSFPGGNYNEQFF
>TRBD1|few|TRBJ1-2|TRBV27
TGTGCCAGCGATAAGCAGGGACAGGGGGGCTATGGCTACACCTTC
CASDKQGQGGYGYTF
>TRBD1|many|TRBJ1-2|TRBV7-9
TGTGCCAGCAGCTTCCAAACAGGGGATAAGAGTGGCTACACCTTC
CASSFQTGDKSGYTF
>NA|NA|TRBJ2-1|TRBV3-1/TRBV3-2
TGTGCCAGCAGCCAAGATCTGGAGGGGCATGAGCAGTTCTTC
CASSQDLEGHEQFF
>NA|NA|TRBJ1-6|TRBV11-2
TGTGCCAGCACCCTTACGGGGATTAACTCACCCCTCCACTTT
CASTLTGINSPLHF
>NA|few|TRBJ1-1|TRBV28
TGTGCCAGCAGTTTAGGAGGCTACATGAACACTGAAGCTTTCTTT
CASSLGGYMNTEAFF
>TRBD1|NA|TRBJ2-7|TRBV14
TGTGCCAGCAGCCTGCTCGGGACAGGCAACGAGCAGTACTTC
CASSLLGTGNEQYF
>NA|NA|TRBJ2-2|TRBV5-1
TGCGCCAGCAGCTTGGGTTACGGTAACAGGGCGAACACCGGGGAGCTGTTTTTT
CASSLGYGNRANTGELFF
>TRBD1|NA|TRBJ2-1|TRBV3-1/TRBV3-2
TGTGCCAGCAGCCAGGGACACAGACAGGGTGAGCAGTTCTTC
CASSQGHRQGEQFF
>NA|NA|TRBJ2-7|TRBV27
TGTGCCAGCAGTCTAAGGGGGGGGCCCGAGCAGTACTTC
CASSLRGGPEQYF
>TRBD1|few|TRBJ2-2|TRBV19
TGTGCCAGTAGTCCGGGACAGGGGTGGACCGGGGAGCTGTTTTTT
CASSPGQGWTGELFF
>TRBD1|few|TRBJ1-2|TRBV28
TGTGCCAGCAGTACCTTCGCCGGACAGGGGAACGGGGACACCTTC
CASSTFAGQGNGDTF
>TRBD1|NA|TRBJ1-2|TRBV5-6
TGTGCCAGCAGCCTGATCGAACTGACAGGGGACTATGGCTACACCTTC
CASSLIELTGDYGYTF
>TRBD2|once|TRBJ2-5|TRBV11-2
TGTGCCAGCAGCCCCGGACTAGCGGGAGGGCTGGAGACCCAGTACTTC
CASSPGLAGGLETQYF
>TRBD1|NA|TRBJ1-2|TRBV18
TGTGCCAGCTCACCAGGAACCGGGACAGGTCGGGATGGCTACACCTTC
CASSPGTGTGRDGYTF
>TRBD1|NA|TRBJ1-1|TRBV7-6
TGTGCCAGCAGCTTCGGACAGGGTGCTTTCTTT
CASSFGQGAFF
>TRBD2|NA|TRBJ2-7|TRBV11-2
TGTGCCAGCAGCCGAGCGGGGGGATCGTCCTACGAGCAGTACTTC
CASSRAGGSSYEQYF
>NA|NA|TRBJ2-7|TRBV6-5
TGTGCCAGCAGCGCGGGTATGGATCCCTACGAGCAGTACTTC
CASSAGMDPYEQYF
>NA|few|TRBJ1-2|TRBV12-3/TRBV12-4
TGTGCCAGCAGCCCAGACAGAAACTATGGCTACACCTTC
CASSPDRNYGYTF
>NA|NA|TRBJ2-1|TRBV5-6
TGTGCCAGCAGCTTGGTCGGAGGAGAGGACAATGAGCAGTTCTTC
CASSLVGGEDNEQFF
>TRBD2|NA|TRBJ2-1|TRBV19
TGTGCCAGTAGTATAGATAATCAGCTAGCGGGAGTTGAAGAGCAGTTCTTC
CASSIDNQLAGVEEQFF
>TRBD2|NA|TRBJ2-7|TRBV5-1
TGCGCCAGCAGCTTGGAGACTAGCGGAAACGAGCAGTACTTC
CASSLETSGNEQYF
>TRBD1|many|TRBJ1-5|TRBV19
TGTGCCAGTAAGGACAGGGGTACGCCCCAGCATTTT
CASKDRGTPQHF
>NA|NA|TRBJ1-2|TRBV29-1
TGCAGCGTTTCTCCCTCAGGGAAGGGTATAGGTGGCTACACCTTC
CSVSPSGKGIGGYTF
>NA|NA|TRBJ2-1|TRBV19
TGTGCCAGTTCGGCGTCAGGGGCCGTTTTTTACAATGAGCAGTTCTTC
CASSASGAVFYNEQFF
>NA|NA|TRBJ1-5|TRBV28
TGTGCCAGCAGTTTGCGCGTGGGGCTTAGCAATCAGCCCCAGCATTTT
CASSLRVGLSNQPQHF
>TRBD2|once|TRBJ2-7|TRBV4-1
TGCGCCAGCAGCCAAGATAAGGCTAGCGGGGGGTCCTACGAGCAGTACTTC
CASSQDKASGGSYEQYF
>NA|NA|TRBJ1-3|TRBV6-6
TGTGCCAGCTACCAAACAGGCTCTGGAAACACCATATATTTT
CASYQTGSGNTIYF
>TRBD1|NA|TRBJ1-2|TRBV6-5
TGTGCCTCCCGGGGAACAGGGGCCTATGGCTACACCTTC
CASRGTGAYGYTF
>NA|NA|TRBJ2-1|TRBV4-1
TGCGCCAGCAGCCAAGATTCAGGACTCCCTAAAGGTGGTGAGCAGTTCTTC
CASSQDSGLPKGGEQFF